This T cell receptor beta chain appears in the sequencing data of a study of shared T cell receptors in the human thymus. Produced via immunoSEQ multiplex PCR; TCRdb's table is partial and in-frame only. This sample yields some 700,000 clones, of which roughly 90% are seen a single time; approximately 0.011% belongs to the top ten. CDR1 and CDR2 from the germline V gene are MGHDK and SYGVNS. This CDR3 region has 13 residues. The ends were cut back, 1 base at V and 7 bases at J, with 10 bases in the middle. A further study also used this sample, focusing on human thymus T cells. That source adds: From resections taken during corrective heart surgery, the thymus tissue was obtained. Thymic and blood repertoires showed apparently biased V and J gene usage. There were highly overlapping thymic repertoires among unrelated individuals, as related research reported.

Material: thymocytes. The receptor was isolated from a boy under two years old with a congenital heart defect. The genes are TRBV25-1 and TRBJ1-2; weak D call: TRBD1 (5 bases). CDR3 amino acids: CASSESCRGGYTF. The CDR3 DNA reads TGTGCCAGCAGTGAATCCTGTAGGGGTGGCTACACCTTC.